A single T cell receptor (beta chain) is shown here with its context. Its specificity is not known. The data belong to a study of T-cell memory formation after mild COVID-19. The CDR3 contains 15 residues. The V and J ends lost 2 bases and 0 bases respectively, with 11 bases between them. Germline lookup yields CDR1 SGHRS and CDR2 YFSETQ. MiXCR, run by TCRdb on the 5' RACE reads, gives a single entry per CDR3 protein. The sample lists fewer than 350,000 distinct CDR3 sequences, about a sixth seen once, with roughly 23% in the top ten. Study-wide results and limits: In second-wave clones peaking day 37, SARS-CoV-2 specificity remained unconfirmed.

The chain employs TRBV5-1 and TRBJ1-1, with a weak D call TRBD1 (5 bases). This clonotype originated in a man between 18 and 35 years old who had mild COVID-19 (a few samples of this study predate the infection). Cell type and time point are not known. Sequencing used PBMCs or a T cell subset sorted from them (not recorded which). CDR3 sequence: CASSFTGTLNTEAFF. CDR3 DNA sequence: TGCGCCAGCAGCTTTACGGGGACCCTGAACACTGAAGCTTTCTTT. The whole variable domain, filled in from reference TRBV5-1 and TRBJ1-1, reads KAGVTQTPRYLIKTRGQQVTLSCSPISGHRSVSWYQQTPGQGLQFLFEYFSETQRNKGNFPGRFSGRQFSNSRSEMNVSTLELGDSALYLCASSFTGTLNTEAFFGQGTRLTVV.